The 4 T cell receptor beta chains listed next were all sequenced from one sample in a study of T cell responses to AZD1222 COVID-19 vaccine. TCRdb's copy holds only in-frame clones and misses some; the assay was immunoSEQ multiplex PCR. The data contain 100,000 to 150,000 clones, 90% of them singletons. The sample in question was peripheral blood, obtained on day 0 of AZD1222 vaccination. These receptor sequences come from an adult in good health.

The CDR3 DNA is TGTGCCAGCATCCCTGGGGGGACAGGGGTAGAAAAACTGTTTTTT. Encoded protein: CASIPGGTGVEKLFF. The chain combines TRBV28 with TRBJ1-4, with 10 bases aligning to TRBD1. With 7 bases clipped from V and 8 bases from J, the junction kept 10 bases outside the gene matches. The CDR3 is made up of 15 amino acids. Germline loops: CDR1 MDHEN, CDR2 SYDVKM.

This clone was recorded only once. The chain combines TRBV7-2 with TRBJ1-2, with D tentatively TRBD1 (5 bases). Germline CDR1 reads SGHTA; CDR2 reads FQGNSA. This CDR3 has 15 amino acids. The V end was cut by 1 base, the J end by 6 bases, with 15 bases between. This CDR3 reads CASSLEGRGADGYTF. The CDR3, as DNA: TGTGCCAGCAGCTTAGAGGGTAGGGGCGCCGATGGCTACACCTTC.

This clone appeared a single time. The genes are TRBV12-5 and TRBJ2-1; 7 bases fit TRBD1. The V and J ends lost 7 bases and 7 bases, in that order; junction bases with no gene match: 13. Germline V gene lookup returns CDR1 LGHNT and CDR2 FRNRAP. The CDR3 is made up of 15 amino acids. DNA of the CDR3: TGTGCTAGTGCCGGGCCTAAGGGGGCGCGAAATGAGCAGTTCTTC. Its protein is CASAGPKGARNEQFF.

The V and J genes are TRBV9 and TRBJ2-2, with D perhaps TRBD1 (6 bases). Germline V CDR1 and CDR2: SGDLS, YYNGEE. With 2 bases removed from V and 0 bases from J, the gap between germline ends came to 11 bases. This CDR3 region has 16 residues. The CDR3 sequence: CASSVRQASNTGELFF. The CDR3, as DNA: TGTGCCAGCAGCGTCCGACAGGCCTCGAACACCGGGGAGCTGTTTTTT. The full variable domain, rest sourced from reference TRBV9 and TRBJ2-2, is DSGVTQTPKHLITATGQRVTLRCSPRSGDLSVYWYQQSLDQGLQFLIQYYNGEERAKGNILERFSAQQFPDLHSELNLSSLELGDSALYFCASSVRQASNTGELFFGEGSRLTVL.